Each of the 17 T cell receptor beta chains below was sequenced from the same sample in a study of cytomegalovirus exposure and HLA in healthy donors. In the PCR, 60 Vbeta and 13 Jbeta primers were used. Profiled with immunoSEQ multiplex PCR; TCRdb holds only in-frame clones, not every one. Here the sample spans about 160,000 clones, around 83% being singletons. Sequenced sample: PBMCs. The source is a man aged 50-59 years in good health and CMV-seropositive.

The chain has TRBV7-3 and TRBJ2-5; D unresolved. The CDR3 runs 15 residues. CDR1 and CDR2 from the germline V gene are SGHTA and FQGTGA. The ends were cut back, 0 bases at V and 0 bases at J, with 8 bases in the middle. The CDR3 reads CASSLTGSYQETQYF. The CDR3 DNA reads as TGTGCCAGCAGCTTAACGGGCTCGTACCAAGAGACCCAGTACTTC. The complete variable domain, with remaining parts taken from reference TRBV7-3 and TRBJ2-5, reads GAGVSQTPSNKVTEKGKYVELRCDPISGHTALYWYRQSLGQGPEFLIYFQGTGAADDSGLPNDRFFAVRPEGSVSTLKIQRTERGDSAVYLCASSLTGSYQETQYFGPGTRLLVL.

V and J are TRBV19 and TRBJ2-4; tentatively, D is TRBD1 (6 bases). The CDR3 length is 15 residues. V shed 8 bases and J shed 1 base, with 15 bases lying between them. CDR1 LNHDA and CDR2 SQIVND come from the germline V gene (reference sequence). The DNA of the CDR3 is TGTGCCAGTCGACCGGGACAAGATGCCAAAAACATTCAGTACTTC. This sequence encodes CASRPGQDAKNIQYF.

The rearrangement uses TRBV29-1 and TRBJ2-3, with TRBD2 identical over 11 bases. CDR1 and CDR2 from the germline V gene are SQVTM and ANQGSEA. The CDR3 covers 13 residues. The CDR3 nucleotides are TGCAGTGAAGTTAGCGGGAGGGCCAACACGCAGTATTTT. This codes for CSEVSGRANTQYF.

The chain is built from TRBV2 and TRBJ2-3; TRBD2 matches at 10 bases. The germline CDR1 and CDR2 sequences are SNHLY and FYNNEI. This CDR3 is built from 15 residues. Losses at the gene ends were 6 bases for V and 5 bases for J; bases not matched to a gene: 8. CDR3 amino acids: CASSDWTSGVDTQYF. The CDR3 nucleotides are TGTGCCAGCAGCGATTGGACTAGCGGAGTAGATACGCAGTATTTT.

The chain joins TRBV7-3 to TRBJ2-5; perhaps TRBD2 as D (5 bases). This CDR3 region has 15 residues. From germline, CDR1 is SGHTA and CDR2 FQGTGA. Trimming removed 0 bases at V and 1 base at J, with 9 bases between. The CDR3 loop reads CASSLTPGIQETQYF. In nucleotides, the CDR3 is TGTGCCAGCAGCTTAACGCCGGGAATCCAAGAGACCCAGTACTTC.

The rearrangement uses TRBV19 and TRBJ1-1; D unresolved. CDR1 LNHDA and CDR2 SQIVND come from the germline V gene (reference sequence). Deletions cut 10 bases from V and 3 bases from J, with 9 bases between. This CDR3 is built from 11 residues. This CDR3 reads CATLLDTEAFF. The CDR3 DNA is TGTGCCACCCTATTGGACACTGAAGCTTTCTTT. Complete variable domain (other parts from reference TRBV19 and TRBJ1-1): DGGITQSPKYLFRKEGQNVTLSCEQNLNHDAMYWYRQDPGQGLRLIYYSQIVNDFQKGDIAEGYSVSREKKESFPLTVTSAQKNPTAFYLCATLLDTEAFFGQGTRLTVV.

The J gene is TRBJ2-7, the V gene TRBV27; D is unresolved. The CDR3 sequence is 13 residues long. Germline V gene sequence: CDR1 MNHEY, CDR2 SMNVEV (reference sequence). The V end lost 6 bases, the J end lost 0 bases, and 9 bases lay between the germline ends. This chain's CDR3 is CASRFASSYEQYF. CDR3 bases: TGTGCCAGCAGGTTCGCGAGCTCCTACGAGCAGTACTTC.

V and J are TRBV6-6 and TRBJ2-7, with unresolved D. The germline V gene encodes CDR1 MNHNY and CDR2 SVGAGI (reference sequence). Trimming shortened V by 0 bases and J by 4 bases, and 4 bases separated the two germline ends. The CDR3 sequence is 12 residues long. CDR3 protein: CASSYSSYEQYF. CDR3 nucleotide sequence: TGTGCCAGCAGTTACTCGAGTTACGAGCAGTACTTC.

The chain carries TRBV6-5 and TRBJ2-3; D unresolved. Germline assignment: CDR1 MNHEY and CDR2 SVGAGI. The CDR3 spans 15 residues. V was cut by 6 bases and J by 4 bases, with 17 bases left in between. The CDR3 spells CASSSPAGGPDTQYF. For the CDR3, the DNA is TGTGCCAGCAGCTCGCCTGCTGGCGGCCCAGATACGCAGTATTTT.

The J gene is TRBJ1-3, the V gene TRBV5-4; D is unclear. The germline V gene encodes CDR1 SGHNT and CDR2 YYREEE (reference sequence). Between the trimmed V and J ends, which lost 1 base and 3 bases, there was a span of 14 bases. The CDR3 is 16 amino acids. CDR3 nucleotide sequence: TGTGCCAGCAGCTTGTTTCCGCAGGTGGATGGAAACACCATATATTTT. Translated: CASSLFPQVDGNTIYF.

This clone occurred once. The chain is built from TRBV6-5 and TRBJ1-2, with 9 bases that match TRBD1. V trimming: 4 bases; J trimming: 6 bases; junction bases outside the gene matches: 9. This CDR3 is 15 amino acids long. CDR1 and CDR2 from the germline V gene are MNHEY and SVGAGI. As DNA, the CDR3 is TGTGCCAGCAGTTTGCCGGGACAGGGTAGGGATGGCTACACCTTC. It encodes CASSLPGQGRDGYTF.

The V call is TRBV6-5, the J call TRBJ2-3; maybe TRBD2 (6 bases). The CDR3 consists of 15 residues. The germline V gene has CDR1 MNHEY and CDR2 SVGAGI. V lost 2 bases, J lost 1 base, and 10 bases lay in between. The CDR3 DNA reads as TGTGCCAGCAGTTACGAGGCGGGGCGCACAGATACGCAGTATTTT. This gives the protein CASSYEAGRTDTQYF.

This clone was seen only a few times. CDR3 in DNA: TGTGCCAGCAGCCCACTAGCGGGAGGGCCCCACGAGCAGTACGTC. Translating gives CASSPLAGGPHEQYV. This chain links TRBV25-1 with TRBJ2-7, with 13 positions matching TRBD2. V lost 6 bases, J lost 5 bases, and 7 bases stayed unmatched. The length of the CDR3 is 15 residues. Germline V gene sequence: CDR1 MGHDK, CDR2 SYGVNS.

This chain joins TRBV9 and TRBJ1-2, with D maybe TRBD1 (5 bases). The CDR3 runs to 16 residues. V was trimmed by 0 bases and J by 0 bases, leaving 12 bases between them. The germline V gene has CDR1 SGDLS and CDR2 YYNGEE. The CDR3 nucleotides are TGTGCCAGCAGCGTAGCCGCAGGGCTAGCTAACTATGGCTACACCTTC. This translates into CASSVAAGLANYGYTF.

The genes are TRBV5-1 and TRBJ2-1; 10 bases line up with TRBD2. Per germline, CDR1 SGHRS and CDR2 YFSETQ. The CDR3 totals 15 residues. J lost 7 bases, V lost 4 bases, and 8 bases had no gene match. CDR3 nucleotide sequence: TGCGCCAGCAGCGAGCCCAGCGGGAGGGCAAATGAGCAGTTCTTC. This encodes CASSEPSGRANEQFF. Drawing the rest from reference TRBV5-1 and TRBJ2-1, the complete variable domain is KAGVTQTPRYLIKTRGQQVTLSCSPISGHRSVSWYQQTPGQGLQFLFEYFSETQRNKGNFPGRFSGRQFSNSRSEMNVSTLELGDSALYLCASSEPSGRANEQFFGPGTRLTVL.

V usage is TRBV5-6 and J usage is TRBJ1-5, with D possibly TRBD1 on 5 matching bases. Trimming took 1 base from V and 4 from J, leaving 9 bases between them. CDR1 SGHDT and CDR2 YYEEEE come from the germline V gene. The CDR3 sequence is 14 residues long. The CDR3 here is CASSLWGLNQPQHF. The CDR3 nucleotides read TGTGCCAGCAGCTTGTGGGGCCTGAATCAGCCCCAGCATTTT.

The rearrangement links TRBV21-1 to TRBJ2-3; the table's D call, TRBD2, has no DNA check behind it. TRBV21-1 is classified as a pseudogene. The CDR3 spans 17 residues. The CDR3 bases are TGTGCCAGCAAGAGGGCGGGAGTAGTGCTAACCACAGATACGCAGTATTTT. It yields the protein CASKRAGVVLTTDTQYF.